These T cell receptor beta chains were read from a single sample in a study of cytomegalovirus exposure and HLA in healthy donors. Sequenced by immunoSEQ multiplex PCR; TCRdb stores in-frame clones only, minus some. The sample shows about 160,000 clones, and 2.1% sits with its ten largest clones. Input material: PBMCs. These receptors came from a man aged 30 to 45 in good health and CMV-seronegative. Each CDR3 is given with its conserved first and last residue. Fields, in order: D gene, J gene, V gene, CDR3 protein, CDR3 DNA. The D gene is left open where the match is weak.

>.|TRBJ2-7|TRBV10-2
CASAGDHQYF
TGCGCCAGCGCCGGAGATCACCAGTACTTC
>TRBD1|TRBJ1-4|TRBV6-6
CASRTGTANEKLFF
TGTGCCAGCAGGACCGGGACAGCTAATGAAAAACTGTTTTTT
>TRBD2|TRBJ2-7|TRBV7-2
CASSSSGRAEYEQYF
TGTGCCAGCAGCTCGAGCGGGAGGGCCGAATACGAGCAGTACTTC
>TRBD2|TRBJ2-3|TRBV28
CASSVAGRFRDTQYF
TGTGCCAGCAGTGTAGCGGGACGGTTCAGAGATACGCAGTATTTT
>.|TRBJ2-1|TRBV18
CASSPQAARRLFF
TGTGCCAGCTCACCACAAGCGGCTAGACGTCTGTTCTTC
>TRBD1|TRBJ1-1|TRBV6-1
CASTRTGMNTEAFF
TGTGCCAGCACCCGGACAGGGATGAACACTGAAGCTTTCTTT
>TRBD2|TRBJ2-3|TRBV7-9
CASSRLALADTQYF
TGTGCCAGCAGCCGACTAGCTTTGGCAGATACGCAGTATTTT
>TRBD2|TRBJ2-1|TRBV6-1
CASSEVHGGLAGAEQFF
TGTGCCAGCAGTGAAGTCCATGGAGGACTAGCGGGAGCCGAGCAGTTCTTC
>TRBD1|TRBJ2-4|TRBV12-5
CASGGTGGSKNIQYF
TGTGCTAGTGGGGGGACAGGGGGGTCCAAAAACATTCAGTACTTC
>TRBD1|TRBJ2-1|TRBV9
CASSPGTGGNEQFF
TGTGCCAGCAGCCCTGGGACAGGCGGGAATGAGCAGTTCTTC
>.|TRBJ1-1|TRBV7-9
CASSLHTNTEAFF
TGTGCCAGCAGCTTACACACGAACACTGAAGCTTTCTTT
>TRBD2|TRBJ2-1|TRBV28
CASSSLAGGAYNEQFF
TGTGCCAGCAGTTCACTAGCGGGAGGGGCCTACAATGAGCAGTTCTTC
>TRBD1|TRBJ1-1|TRBV5-1
CASSLVGQWNTEAFF
TGCGCCAGCAGCTTGGTGGGACAGTGGAACACTGAAGCTTTCTTT
>TRBD1|TRBJ1-1|TRBV4-1
CASSQAHGGQGAF
TGCGCCAGCAGCCAAGCCCACGGGGGACAGGGGGCCTTT
>.|TRBJ2-1|TRBV7-9
CASSLDTAADNEQFF
TGTGCCAGCAGCTTAGATACAGCCGCCGACAATGAGCAGTTCTTC
>TRBD1|TRBJ1-1|TRBV10-3
CAITQQGELTEAFF
TGTGCCATCACTCAACAGGGGGAACTCACTGAAGCTTTCTTT
>.|TRBJ2-7|TRBV11-3
CASRLSTSISYEQYF
TGTGCCAGCCGCTTATCTACCTCTATCTCCTACGAGCAGTACTTC
>TRBD1|TRBJ2-3|TRBV29-1
CSAAQGGSTDTQYF
TGCAGCGCGGCACAGGGGGGAAGCACAGATACGCAGTATTTT
>.|TRBJ2-3|TRBV27
CASSWSSSAGTDTQYF
TGTGCCAGCAGTTGGAGTAGCAGCGCCGGCACAGATACGCAGTATTTT
>.|TRBJ1-5|TRBV18
CASSPPGGFQPQHF
TGTGCCAGCTCACCACCGGGGGGATTTCAGCCCCAGCATTTT
>TRBD1|TRBJ1-5|TRBV4-2
CASSQAGTGNQPQHF
TGTGCCAGCAGCCAAGCTGGGACAGGGAACCAGCCCCAGCATTTT
>TRBD1|TRBJ2-7|TRBV12-5
CASAPGTGLYEQYF
TGTGCTAGTGCCCCGGGGACAGGGCTGTACGAGCAGTACTTC